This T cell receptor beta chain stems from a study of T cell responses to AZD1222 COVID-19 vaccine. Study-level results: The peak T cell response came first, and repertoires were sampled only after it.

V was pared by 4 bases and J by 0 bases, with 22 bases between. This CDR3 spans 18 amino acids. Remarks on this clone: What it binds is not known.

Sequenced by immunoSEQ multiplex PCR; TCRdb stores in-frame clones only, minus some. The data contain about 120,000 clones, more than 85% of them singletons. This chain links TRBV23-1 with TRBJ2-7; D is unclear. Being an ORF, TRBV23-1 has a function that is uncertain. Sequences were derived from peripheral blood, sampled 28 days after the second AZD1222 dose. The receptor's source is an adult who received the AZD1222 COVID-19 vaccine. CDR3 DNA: TGCGCCAGCAGTCTTTGTATAAGGGCTGGTGCCAGCTCCTACGAGCAGTACTTC. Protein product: CASSLCIRAGASSYEQYF.